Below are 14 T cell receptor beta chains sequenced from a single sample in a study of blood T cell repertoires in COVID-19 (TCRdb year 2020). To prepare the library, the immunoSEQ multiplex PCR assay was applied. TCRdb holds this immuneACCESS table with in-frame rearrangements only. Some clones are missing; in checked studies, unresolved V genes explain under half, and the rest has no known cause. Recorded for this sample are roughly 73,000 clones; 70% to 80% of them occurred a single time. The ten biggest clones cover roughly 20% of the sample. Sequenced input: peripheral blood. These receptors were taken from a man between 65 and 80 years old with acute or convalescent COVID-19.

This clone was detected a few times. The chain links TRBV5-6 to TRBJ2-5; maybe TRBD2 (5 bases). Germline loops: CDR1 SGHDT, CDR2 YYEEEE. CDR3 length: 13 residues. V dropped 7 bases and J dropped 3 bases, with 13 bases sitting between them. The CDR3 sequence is CASSLLAEETQYF. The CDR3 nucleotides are TGTGCCAGCTCTCTCCTAGCAGAAGAGACCCAGTACTTC.

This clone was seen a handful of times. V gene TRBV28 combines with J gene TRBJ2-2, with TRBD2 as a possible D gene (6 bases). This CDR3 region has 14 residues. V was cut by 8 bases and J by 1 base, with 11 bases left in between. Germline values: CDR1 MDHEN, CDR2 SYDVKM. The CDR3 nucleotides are TGTGCCAGCGGGGGGACCCTGAACACCGGGGAGCTGTTTTTT. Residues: CASGGTLNTGELFF.

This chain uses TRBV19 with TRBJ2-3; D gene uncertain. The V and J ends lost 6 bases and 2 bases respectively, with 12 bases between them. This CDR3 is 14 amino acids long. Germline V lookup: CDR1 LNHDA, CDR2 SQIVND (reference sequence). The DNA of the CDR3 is TGTGCCAGTAGAGATGGCGGAAACACAGATACGCAGTATTTT. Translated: CASRDGGNTDTQYF.

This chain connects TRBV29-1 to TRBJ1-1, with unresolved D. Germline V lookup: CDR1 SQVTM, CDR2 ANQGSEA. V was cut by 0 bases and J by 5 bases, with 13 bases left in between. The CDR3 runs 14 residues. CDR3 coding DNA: TGCAGCGTTGAAGAGGTTGAAAGAGGAACTGAAGCTTTCTTT. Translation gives CSVEEVERGTEAFF.

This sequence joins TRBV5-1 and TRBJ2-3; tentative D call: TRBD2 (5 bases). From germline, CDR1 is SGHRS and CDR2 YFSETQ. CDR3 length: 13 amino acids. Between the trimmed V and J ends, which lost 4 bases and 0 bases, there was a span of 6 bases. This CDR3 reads CASSPGSTDTQYF. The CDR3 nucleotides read TGCGCCAGCAGCCCGGGGAGCACAGATACGCAGTATTTT.

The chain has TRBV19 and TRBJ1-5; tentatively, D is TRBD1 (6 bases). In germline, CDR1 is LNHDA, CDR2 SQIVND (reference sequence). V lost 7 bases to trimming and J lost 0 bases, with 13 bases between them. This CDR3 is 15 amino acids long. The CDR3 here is CASKGQGFSNQPQHF. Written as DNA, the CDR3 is TGTGCCAGTAAGGGGCAGGGGTTTAGCAATCAGCCCCAGCATTTT.

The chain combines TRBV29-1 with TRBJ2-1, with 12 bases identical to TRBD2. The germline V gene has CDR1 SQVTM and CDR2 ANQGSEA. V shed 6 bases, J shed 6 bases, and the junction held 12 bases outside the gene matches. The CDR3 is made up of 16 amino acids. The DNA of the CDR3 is TGCAGCGTGGCTAGCGGGAGGGCCACCGGGTTCAATGAGCAGTTCTTC. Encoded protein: CSVASGRATGFNEQFF.

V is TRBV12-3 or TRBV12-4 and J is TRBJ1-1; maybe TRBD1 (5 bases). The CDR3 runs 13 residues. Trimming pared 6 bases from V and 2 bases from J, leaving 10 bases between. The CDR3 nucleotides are TGTGCCAGCAGCCCACAGGTAAACACTGAAGCTTTCTTT. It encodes CASSPQVNTEAFF.

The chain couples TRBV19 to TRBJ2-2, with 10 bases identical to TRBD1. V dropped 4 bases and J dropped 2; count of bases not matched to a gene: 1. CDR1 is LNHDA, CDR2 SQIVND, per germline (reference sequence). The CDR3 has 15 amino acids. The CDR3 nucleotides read TGTGCCAGTAGTAAGACAGGGGGCAACACCGGGGAGCTGTTTTTT. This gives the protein CASSKTGGNTGELFF.

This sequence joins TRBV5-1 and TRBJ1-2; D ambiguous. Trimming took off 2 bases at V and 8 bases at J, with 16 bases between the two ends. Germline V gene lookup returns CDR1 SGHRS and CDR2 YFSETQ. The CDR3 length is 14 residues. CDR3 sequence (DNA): TGCGCCAGCAGCTTTGGCGGGGAGCAGAGGGGCTACACCTTC. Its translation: CASSFGGEQRGYTF. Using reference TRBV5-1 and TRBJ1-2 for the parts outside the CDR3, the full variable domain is KAGVTQTPRYLIKTRGQQVTLSCSPISGHRSVSWYQQTPGQGLQFLFEYFSETQRNKGNFPGRFSGRQFSNSRSEMNVSTLELGDSALYLCASSFGGEQRGYTFGSGTRLTVV.

The CDR3 reads CATSDRLASNSPLHF. CDR3 nucleotide sequence: TGTGCCACCTCGGACAGGCTGGCCTCTAATTCACCCCTCCACTTT. The chain is built from TRBV19 and TRBJ1-6; 7 bases are shared with TRBD1. Trimming cost V 10 bases and J 6 bases; bases outside gene matches: 12. The CDR3 spans 15 residues. Germline CDR1 is LNHDA and CDR2 is SQIVND (reference sequence).

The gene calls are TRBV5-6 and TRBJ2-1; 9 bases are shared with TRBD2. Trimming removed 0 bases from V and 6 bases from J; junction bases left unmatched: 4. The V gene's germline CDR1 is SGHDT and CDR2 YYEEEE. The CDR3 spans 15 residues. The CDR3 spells CASSLEGLAANEQFF. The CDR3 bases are TGTGCCAGCAGCTTGGAGGGACTAGCTGCCAATGAGCAGTTCTTC.

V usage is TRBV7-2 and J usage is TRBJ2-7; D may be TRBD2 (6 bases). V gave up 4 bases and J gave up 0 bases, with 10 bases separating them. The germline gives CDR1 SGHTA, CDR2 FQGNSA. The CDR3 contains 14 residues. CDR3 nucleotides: TGTGCCAGCAGCTCTAGAGCGGGCTCCTACGAGCAGTACTTC. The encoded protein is CASSSRAGSYEQYF.

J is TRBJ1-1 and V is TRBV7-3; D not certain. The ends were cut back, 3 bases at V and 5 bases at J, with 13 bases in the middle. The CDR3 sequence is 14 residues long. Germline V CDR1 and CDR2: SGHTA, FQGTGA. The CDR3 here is CASSFSGGLTEAFF. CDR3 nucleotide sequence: TGTGCCAGCAGCTTTTCGGGCGGGCTAACTGAAGCTTTCTTT.